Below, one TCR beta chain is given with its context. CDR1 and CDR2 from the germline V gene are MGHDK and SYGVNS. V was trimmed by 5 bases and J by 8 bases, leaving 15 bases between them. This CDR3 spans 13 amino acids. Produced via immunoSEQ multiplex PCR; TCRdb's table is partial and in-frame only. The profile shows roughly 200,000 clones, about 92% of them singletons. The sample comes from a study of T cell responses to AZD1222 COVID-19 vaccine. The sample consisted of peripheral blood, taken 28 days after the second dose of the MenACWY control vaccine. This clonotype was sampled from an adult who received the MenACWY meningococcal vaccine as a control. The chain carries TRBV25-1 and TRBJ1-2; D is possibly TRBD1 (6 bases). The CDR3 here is CASSSAGARGYTF. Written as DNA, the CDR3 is TGTGCCAGCAGTTCTGCAGGGGCGCGAGGCTACACCTTC.